What follows describes a single T cell receptor beta chain. The sample holds many counts of this clonotype. Its cognate antigen has yet to be identified. No qualities accompany the bases; no much larger clone lies one base away. The data were obtained in a study of T cells after yellow fever vaccination (dated by TCRdb to the late 2010s). Concerning the study at large: Libraries from fractions with low cell numbers were prepared with the SMART-Seq v4 Ultra Low Input RNA kit. To follow T-cell clones before and after both primary and booster YFV17D yellow fever vaccination, bulk TCR alpha and beta repertoires underwent longitudinal sequencing. Two healthy male donors made up the cohort, one aged 18 to 30 years and the other aged 30 to 40 years. Blood was collected at multiple timepoints before and after primary and secondary immunization, and bulk PBMC replicates and cell subsets were isolated. Summary of the overall study and its limitations: A small fraction of clonotypes showed up in both the CD4 and CD8 compartments, probably as a result of convergent recombination. Because the study included only two donors, the extent to which the findings can be generalized is limited. Compared with the primary T-cell response, the secondary T-cell response was faster but weaker, reaching its peak on day 5 rather than on day 15. Because abundant contaminating clonotypes from the bulk population could be contained in FACS-sorted repertoires, computational filtering was required. Most clones expanded after primary vaccination were re-detected after the booster (about 96% of CD4 and around 88% of CD8), suggesting broad memory maintenance.

The treatment or condition label, read with the paper, signifies: live attenuated yellow fever vaccine strain. PBMCs were isolated from peripheral blood using a standard Ficoll-Paque protocol. Dynabeads CD4 and CD8 positive selection kits were used to isolate the CD4 and CD8 T-cell fractions. RNA was extracted with TriZol from bulk PBMCs, CD4 and CD8 fractions, and dextramer-positive and dextramer-negative fractions. TCR cDNA was synthesized by 5'RACE template switching, which introduced a universal primer site and unique molecular identifiers. Priming for cDNA synthesis came from both the TCR alpha and TCR beta constant segments. Libraries were amplified in two PCR steps, with sample barcodes and sequencing adapters added in the second step. Sequencing of libraries was performed on Illumina HiSeq 2500 (2x100 bp) or NovaSeq (2x150 bp). The study's own analysis went as follows. Demultiplexing of reads and collapsing into UMI consensus sequences were performed with MIGEC, and V(D)J alignment was carried out with MiXCR. Vaccine-responding clonotypes were defined with edgeR using replicate PBMC samples, requiring FDR below 0.01 and a log2 fold change above 5 up to day 15. Each bulk clonotype was labeled CD4 or CD8 based on which sequenced repertoire, CD4 or CD8, contained the clonotype at higher abundance. TCRdb trimmed the raw reads at Q25, called clones with MiXCR and kept productive beta chains. Duplicate CDR3 protein sequences are folded into a single record with the most common DNA and genes. TCRdb, rather than the study authors, made the V and J calls. The sample table contains 95,000 to 150,000 distinct CDR3 sequences; only one count was recorded for approximately 7% of them. Roughly 2.6% of the sample is in the top ten clones.

The germline V gene (reference sequence) supplies CDR1 MNHEY and CDR2 SMNVEV. Ends trimmed: V by 1 base, J by 6 bases; bases unmatched to a gene: 3. The CDR3 has 14 amino acids, counting the end cysteine and phenylalanine. Only CDR3 DNA is held: 42 bases, read in frame from base 1. This TCR came from a man between 18 and 29 years old who received the YFV17D yellow fever vaccine. Here the chain combines TRBV27 and TRBJ2-5, with 9 bases matching TRBD2. Sequencing was performed on CD4+ T cells sorted from PBMCs, taken approximately 11 days after the first yellow fever vaccination. The base sequence is TGTGCCAGCAGTTTATATAGCGGGGGAAAGACCCAGTACTTC. Translated, this gives CASSLYSGGKTQYF.